What follows are 13 T cell receptor beta chains derived from one specimen sequenced in a study of identical twins. TCRdb reprocessed the 5' RACE reads via MiXCR and lists one record per CDR3 protein. The sample shows approximately 890,000 distinct CDR3 sequences, about 12% of them seen only once. These data are also associated with another study on yellow fever vaccine responses in identical twins.

Input material: PBMCs. Receptor source: a young woman in good health.

The V call is TRBV4-1, the J call TRBJ2-5; unclear D gene. This CDR3 is built from 14 residues. CDR1 and CDR2 from the germline V gene are MGHRA and YSYEKL. V was shortened by 0 bases and J by 9 bases, with 14 bases between the two germline ends. The CDR3 spells CASSQDRFAGAQYF. The CDR3, as DNA: TGCGCCAGCAGCCAAGACAGGTTCGCTGGGGCCCAGTACTTC.

This clonotype was seen repeatedly, ten times or more. J is TRBJ2-1 and V is TRBV25-1; a weak D match, TRBD1 (6 bases). CDR1 is MGHDK, CDR2 SYGVNS, per germline. V was pared by 6 bases and J by 4 bases, with 7 bases between. This CDR3 is built from 12 residues. Written as DNA, the CDR3 is TGTGCCAGCAGAACAGGGTACAATGAGCAGTTCTTC. Translated, it gives CASRTGYNEQFF. The full variable domain, rest sourced from reference TRBV25-1 and TRBJ2-1, is EADIYQTPRYLVIGTGKKITLECSQTMGHDKMYWYQQDPGMELHLIHYSYGVNSTEKGDLSSESTVSRIRTEHFPLTLESARPSHTSQYLCASRTGYNEQFFGPGTRLTVL.

At least ten counts were recorded for this clonotype. The rearrangement links TRBV20-1 to TRBJ1-2, with no clear D. Trimming shortened V by 3 bases and J by 8 bases, and 7 bases separated the two germline ends. The CDR3 sequence is 10 residues long. The germline gives CDR1 DFQATT, CDR2 SNEGSKA (reference sequence). Here the CDR3 reads CSARAYGYTF. The CDR3 DNA follows: TGCAGTGCTAGGGCGTACGGCTACACCTTC.

This clonotype was observed a few times. The chain has TRBV4-2 and TRBJ2-7, with 7 bases matching TRBD1. Germline V CDR1 and CDR2: LGHNA, YNFKEQ. V dropped 2 bases and J dropped 6; count of bases not matched to a gene: 10. The CDR3 runs 15 residues. CDR3 coding DNA: TGTGCCAGCAGCCAATATGACCGGGACAGCCTCGAGCAGTACTTC. It translates to CASSQYDRDSLEQYF.

This clonotype has just a few counts. In DNA form, the CDR3 reads TGTGCCACAGCATCGGGACTGGCCCGCGATACGCAGTATTTT. Translated: CATASGLARDTQYF. The V call is TRBV6-1, the J call TRBJ2-3; TRBD2 might be the D (6 bases). Germline V gene lookup returns CDR1 MNHNS and CDR2 SASEGT. V lost 10 bases and J lost 6, with 20 bases in between. CDR3 length: 14 amino acids.

The chain joins TRBV10-3 to TRBJ1-2; no clear D gene. Germline-derived CDR1 and CDR2 are ENHRY and SYGVKD. Trimming took 3 bases from V and 1 from J, leaving 9 bases between them. This CDR3 spans 14 amino acids. The CDR3 nucleotides are TGTGCCATCAGTGAAGGTTGGGTTAACTATGGCTACACCTTC. Amino acid sequence: CAISEGWVNYGYTF.

There are a few counts of this clonotype. The V and J genes are TRBV15 and TRBJ2-3; possible D gene TRBD2, 6 bases. The CDR3 is 17 amino acids. Germline assignment: CDR1 LNHNV and CDR2 YYDKDF (reference sequence). The V end was cut by 0 bases, the J end by 0 bases, with 13 bases between. The CDR3 DNA reads as TGTGCCACCAGCAGAGACCGCGGGGCGGGGAGCACAGATACGCAGTATTTT. Translated, it gives CATSRDRGAGSTDTQYF.

The sample holds a few counts of this clonotype. This chain joins TRBV4-1 and TRBJ2-3; TRBD2 aligns across 7 bases. The CDR3 runs to 18 residues. V shed 2 bases, J shed 0 bases, and the junction held 11 bases outside the gene matches. The germline gives CDR1 MGHRA, CDR2 YSYEKL. The CDR3 DNA is TGCGCCAGCAGCCAATTCGTACCAGCGGGGTCTAGCACAGATACGCAGTATTTT. This sequence encodes CASSQFVPAGSSTDTQYF.

The chain has TRBV6-5 and TRBJ2-1; 7 nucleotides match TRBD2. CDR3 length: 15 amino acids. Germline assignment: CDR1 MNHEY and CDR2 SVGAGI. V lost 2 bases, J lost 1 base, and 2 bases stayed unmatched. CDR3 region: CASSYLAASYNEQFF. CDR3 nucleotides: TGTGCCAGCAGTTACCTAGCGGCATCCTACAATGAGCAGTTCTTC.

This chain connects TRBV29-1 to TRBJ2-1; D is uncertain. CDR1 is SQVTM and CDR2 is ANQGSEA in the germline V gene. This CDR3 is 12 amino acids long. Trimming pared 7 bases from V and 4 bases from J, leaving 11 bases between. CDR3 loop: CSASLLYNEQFF. Here the CDR3 DNA reads TGCAGCGCTTCCCTACTGTACAATGAGCAGTTCTTC.

CDR3 nucleotide sequence: TGTGCCAGCAGTCCGCGAGAAACTAGCACAGATACGCAGTATTTT. It codes for CASSPRETSTDTQYF. The rearrangement joins TRBV12-3 or TRBV12-4 to TRBJ2-3; D gene uncertain. Trimming took off 5 bases at V and 0 bases at J, with 12 bases between the two ends. This CDR3 has 15 amino acids.

This chain joins TRBV28 and TRBJ2-7, with D possibly TRBD2 on 6 matching bases. Trimming stripped 4 bases from V and 6 bases from J, with 10 bases between. The CDR3 runs 12 residues. Germline-derived CDR1 and CDR2 are MDHEN and SYDVKM. Written as DNA, the CDR3 is TGTGCCAGCAGTTCACGGGGGTTCGAGCAGTACTTC. Encoded protein: CASSSRGFEQYF. The full variable domain, with the rest looked up from reference TRBV28 and TRBJ2-7, is DVKVTQSSRYLVKRTGEKVFLECVQDMDHENMFWYRQDPGLGLRLIYFSYDVKMKEKGDIPEGYSVSREKKERFSLILESASTNQTSMYLCASSSRGFEQYFGPGTRLTVT.

In its sample, this clonotype was seen many times. The CDR3 nucleotides are TGCGCCAGCAGCAGTGGGACTAGCGGGTCCTACGAGCAGTACTTC. This codes for CASSSGTSGSYEQYF. This sequence joins TRBV5-1 and TRBJ2-7, with 12 bases matching TRBD2. Germline-derived CDR1 and CDR2 are SGHRS and YFSETQ. This CDR3 spans 15 amino acids. The V and J ends lost 4 bases and 1 base, in that order; junction bases with no gene match: 3.